A single sample gave rise to the 26 T cell receptor beta chains below, sequenced in a study of identical twins. TCRdb re-derived calls from the 5' RACE reads in MiXCR, one entry per CDR3 protein. The sample includes 650,000 to 800,000 distinct CDR3 sequences, 8% to 9% of them seen just once. This sample also belongs to another study, concerning yellow fever vaccine responses in identical twins.

The sample consisted of PBMCs. Receptors were obtained from a woman aged 18 to 35 in good health.

This clonotype was seen ten or more times. This chain uses TRBV2 with TRBJ2-7; no clear D. The length of the CDR3 is 14 residues. Germline assignment: CDR1 SNHLY and CDR2 FYNNEI. V lost 3 bases and J lost 0, with 9 bases in between. The CDR3: CASSELYSSYEQYF. The DNA of the CDR3 is TGTGCCAGCAGTGAGTTATATAGCTCCTACGAGCAGTACTTC. The complete variable domain, with remaining parts taken from reference TRBV2 and TRBJ2-7, reads EPEVTQTPSHQVTQMGQEVILRCVPISNHLYFYWYRQILGQKVEFLVSFYNNEISEKSEIFDDQFSVERPDGSNFTLKIRSTKLEDSAMYFCASSELYSSYEQYFGPGTRLTVT.

The CDR3, as DNA: TGTGCCAGCTCACCGGGGCCCAACAACCGCTACGAGCAGTACTTC. Its translation: CASSPGPNNRYEQYF. The gene calls are TRBV18 and TRBJ2-7; possibly TRBD1 for D (5 bases). Trimming stripped 3 bases from V and 3 bases from J, with 15 bases between. The germline V gene encodes CDR1 KGHSH and CDR2 LQKENI. The CDR3 extends over 15 amino acids.

V gene TRBV10-3 combines with J gene TRBJ2-7, with 9 bases that match TRBD1. The CDR3 runs 17 residues. Germline CDR1 is ENHRY and CDR2 is SYGVKD. With 1 base clipped from V and 7 bases from J, the junction kept 14 bases outside the gene matches. In DNA, the CDR3 is TGTGCCATCAGTGAGTTGTCGGGACAGGGACTGGTTCGGGAGCAGTACTTC. Protein: CAISELSGQGLVREQYF.

This clonotype has a count of ten or more. This sequence joins TRBV6-5 and TRBJ1-5; D uncertain. Germline CDR1 reads MNHEY; CDR2 reads SVGAGI. The V and J ends lost 2 bases and 1 base respectively, with 3 bases between them. The CDR3 totals 13 residues. CDR3 in amino acids: CASSYGSNQPQHF. CDR3 coding DNA: TGTGCCAGCAGTTACGGCAGCAATCAGCCCCAGCATTTT.

The V call is TRBV6-1, the J call TRBJ2-1; 11 nucleotides agree with TRBD2. This CDR3 has 17 amino acids. The germline V gene encodes CDR1 MNHNS and CDR2 SASEGT. The V and J ends lost 5 bases and 1 base, in that order; junction bases with no gene match: 7. Here the CDR3 reads CASSLSSGRSSYNEQFF. CDR3 bases: TGTGCCAGCAGTCTCTCTAGCGGGAGGTCGTCCTACAATGAGCAGTTCTTC.

In its sample, this clonotype was seen a few times. The gene calls are TRBV6-2 or TRBV6-3 and TRBJ2-7, with 14 bases aligning to TRBD2. The CDR3 covers 17 residues. Germline CDR1 is MNHEY and CDR2 is SVGEGT. V lost 4 bases and J lost 3; bases outside the gene matches: 8. The chain's CDR3 is CASSFTGTSGRSYEQYF. The CDR3 DNA is TGTGCCAGCAGTTTTACCGGGACTAGCGGGAGAAGCTACGAGCAGTACTTC.

This clonotype was detected a few times. The chain combines TRBV5-1 with TRBJ2-1, with TRBD2 matching 12 bases. V lost 4 bases and J lost 6; bases outside the gene matches: 14. Germline CDR1 is SGHRS and CDR2 is YFSETQ. The CDR3 is 18 residues long. The CDR3 sequence: CASSPRLAGALQGNEQFF. The CDR3, as DNA: TGCGCCAGCAGCCCCAGACTAGCGGGAGCCCTCCAGGGCAATGAGCAGTTCTTC. Supplemented by reference TRBV5-1 and TRBJ2-1, the full variable domain reads KAGVTQTPRYLIKTRGQQVTLSCSPISGHRSVSWYQQTPGQGLQFLFEYFSETQRNKGNFPGRFSGRQFSNSRSEMNVSTLELGDSALYLCASSPRLAGALQGNEQFFGPGTRLTVL.

This chain uses TRBV5-6 with TRBJ2-5; 7 nucleotides match TRBD2. Germline CDR1 reads SGHDT; CDR2 reads YYEEEE. The CDR3 is 12 residues long. Losses at the gene ends were 9 bases for V and 3 bases for J; bases not matched to a gene: 5. This CDR3 reads CATSGAEETQYF. CDR3 bases: TGTGCCACAAGCGGGGCCGAAGAGACCCAGTACTTC. Variable domain in full (rest from reference TRBV5-6 and TRBJ2-5): DAGVTQSPTHLIKTRGQQVTLRCSPKSGHDTVSWYQQALGQGPQFIFQYYEEEERQRGNFPDRFSGHQFPNYSSELNVNALLLGDSALYLCATSGAEETQYFGPGTRLLVL.

This clonotype was picked up many times. V and J are TRBV12-3 or TRBV12-4 and TRBJ2-2; D call uncertain. This CDR3 is built from 14 residues. Trimming shortened V by 3 bases and J by 2 bases, and 7 bases separated the two germline ends. The CDR3 region is CASSLQANTGELFF. For the CDR3, the DNA is TGTGCCAGCAGTTTGCAGGCAAACACCGGGGAGCTGTTTTTT.

This clonotype was detected a few times. This sequence joins TRBV11-3 and TRBJ2-1, with D possibly being TRBD1 or TRBD2 (5 bases each). V was trimmed by 2 bases and J by 0 bases, leaving 8 bases between them. CDR1 SGHNT and CDR2 YENEEA come from the germline V gene. This CDR3 has 15 residues. The DNA of the CDR3 is TGTGCCAGCAGCTTAAAGGGACCCTCCTACAATGAGCAGTTCTTC. Protein sequence: CASSLKGPSYNEQFF.

This clonotype was seen a handful of times. The chain recombines TRBV11-2 with TRBJ2-3; 8 bases are shared with TRBD2. This CDR3 is 19 amino acids long. After removal of 3 bases from V and 0 bases from J, the junction contained 14 bases not matched to a gene. Germline V gene sequence: CDR1 SGHAT, CDR2 FQNNGV. CDR3 in DNA: TGTGCCAGCAGCTTTTCAAGTATCTCGGGAGGGGATAGCACAGATACGCAGTATTTT. Translating gives CASSFSSISGGDSTDTQYF.

A few counts support this clonotype. The chain combines TRBV12-3 or TRBV12-4 with TRBJ2-5, with D possibly called TRBD1 or TRBD2 (6 bases each). Trimming removed 5 bases from V and 9 bases from J, with 19 bases in between. The CDR3 has 14 residues. The CDR3 reads CASSINAGDSSQYF. Written as DNA, the CDR3 is TGTGCCAGCAGTATTAACGCAGGGGACTCGTCCCAGTACTTC.

This clonotype has a handful of counts. V gene TRBV18 combines with J gene TRBJ2-5, with TRBD1 matching 9 bases. J gave up 5 bases and V 6 bases, and 10 bases lay outside the gene matches. Germline CDR1 reads KGHSH; CDR2 reads LQKENI. This CDR3 region has 15 residues. The CDR3 loop is CASSRDRDRRETQYF. CDR3 nucleotide sequence: TGTGCCAGCTCCCGGGACAGGGATCGGAGGGAGACCCAGTACTTC. Looking up the rest from reference TRBV18 and TRBJ2-5 gives the full variable domain: NAGVMQNPRHLVRRRGQEARLRCSPMKGHSHVYWYRQLPEEGLKFMVYLQKENIIDESGMPKERFSAEFPKEGPSILRIQQVVRGDSAAYFCASSRDRDRRETQYFGPGTRLLVL.

Comment on this clonotype: A read error may account for a junction end that differs from germline. This rearrangement joins TRBV12-3 or TRBV12-4 to TRBJ2-1, with D tentatively TRBD1 (6 bases). This CDR3 comprises 18 residues. The CDR3 nucleotides are TGTGCCTGCAGTTGGGCCCATAAAGGGGGTAGCACCTACAATGAGCAGTTCTTC. This encodes CACSWAHKGGSTYNEQFF.

A few counts support this clonotype. This chain uses TRBV4-2 with TRBJ2-1; 12 bases fit TRBD2. V gave up 0 bases and J gave up 7 bases; unmatched junction bases: 19. Germline CDR1 is LGHNA and CDR2 is YNFKEQ. The length of the CDR3 is 21 residues. CDR3 residues: CASSQDPWGLLTSGSLNEQFF. The CDR3 region has the DNA TGTGCCAGCAGCCAAGATCCTTGGGGGCTCTTGACTAGCGGGAGTTTGAATGAGCAGTTCTTC.

This clonotype was picked up many times. The chain has TRBV3-1 and TRBJ2-5, with 7 positions matching TRBD2. The germline V gene has CDR1 LGHDT and CDR2 YNNKEL (reference sequence). The CDR3 has 16 residues. V lost 0 bases to trimming and J lost 2 bases; unmatched junction nucleotides: 6. CDR3 sequence reads: CASSQEGGRKQETQYF. CDR3 coding DNA: TGTGCCAGCAGCCAAGAGGGAGGGAGAAAACAAGAGACCCAGTACTTC.

V is TRBV12-3 or TRBV12-4 and J is TRBJ2-4; D perhaps matches TRBD1 (5 bases). V lost 7 bases to trimming and J lost 7 bases, with 14 bases between them. The CDR3 spans 13 residues. CDR3 in DNA: TGTGCCAGCACCCCCCCAGGGTTGAACATTCAGTACTTC. Amino acid sequence: CASTPPGLNIQYF.

This clonotype appeared a few times. The V gene is TRBV27, the J gene TRBJ2-7; tentative D call: TRBD1 (5 bases). The germline V gene has CDR1 MNHEY and CDR2 SMNVEV (reference sequence). V was trimmed by 5 bases and J by 6 bases, leaving 17 bases between them. The CDR3 is 14 amino acids. CDR3 bases: TGTGCCAGCAGTCCCGTGGCCCCTGGGGCCGAGCAGTACTTC. It is translated as CASSPVAPGAEQYF.

The sample holds many counts of this clonotype. CDR3 residues: CASSRQDRAKSNEQFF. For the CDR3, the DNA is TGCGCCAGCAGCCGACAGGACAGGGCGAAATCCAATGAGCAGTTCTTC. The J gene is TRBJ2-1, the V gene TRBV4-1; 8 positions agree with TRBD1. This CDR3 contains 16 residues. J lost 6 bases, V lost 4 bases, and 11 bases had no gene match. The V gene's germline CDR1 is MGHRA and CDR2 YSYEKL.

This clonotype has more than one count but fewer than ten. CDR3 nucleotides: TGCAGTGCTAGAGAAGTCAGGGACTATGGCTACACCTTC. As protein: CSAREVRDYGYTF. The chain combines TRBV20-1 with TRBJ1-2, with a tentative D call TRBD1 (5 bases). The V gene lost 0 bases and the J gene lost 3 bases, with 8 bases spanning the gap. The CDR3 is 13 amino acids. Per the germline V gene, CDR1 is DFQATT and CDR2 is SNEGSKA (reference sequence).

This clonotype has at least ten counts. The rearrangement links TRBV6-5 to TRBJ2-7; a weak D match, TRBD2 (5 bases). CDR1 is MNHEY and CDR2 is SVGAGI in the germline V gene. The CDR3 has 12 amino acids. V shed 5 bases and J shed 6 bases, with 11 bases lying between them. CDR3 nucleotides: TGTGCCAGCAGTCGAATGAGCGGCGAGCAGTACTTC. Protein: CASSRMSGEQYF.

This clonotype was seen only a few times. The genes are TRBV20-1 and TRBJ2-7; 9 nucleotides match TRBD2. The CDR3 runs to 15 residues. After removal of 2 bases from V and 5 bases from J, the junction contained 10 bases not matched to a gene. Germline V gene sequence: CDR1 DFQATT, CDR2 SNEGSKA (reference sequence). Written as DNA, the CDR3 is TGCAGTGCTAGATTCCTAGCGGGGCCCGGGAACGAGCAGTACTTC. Encoded protein: CSARFLAGPGNEQYF.

This rearrangement joins TRBV5-6 to TRBJ2-3; 7 bases fit TRBD2. Germline assignment: CDR1 SGHDT and CDR2 YYEEEE. CDR3 length: 17 residues. V gave up 0 bases and J gave up 4 bases; unmatched junction bases: 11. CDR3 sequence: CASSLGRASGSADTQYF. CDR3 in DNA: TGTGCCAGCAGCTTGGGGAGAGCTAGCGGTTCGGCAGATACGCAGTATTTT.

The sample holds a few counts of this clonotype. The chain employs TRBV7-3 and TRBJ1-1, with 7 bases that match TRBD1. CDR3 length equals 13 residues. V lost 5 bases and J lost 5; bases outside the gene matches: 5. The germline V gene encodes CDR1 SGHTA and CDR2 FQGTGA. CDR3 amino acids: CASSAYRGTEAFF. For the CDR3, the DNA is TGTGCCAGCAGCGCCTACAGGGGTACTGAAGCTTTCTTT.

This clonotype was seen ten or more times. The chain carries TRBV27 and TRBJ2-4; D remains ambiguous. The CDR3 runs 11 residues. The germline V gene encodes CDR1 MNHEY and CDR2 SMNVEV (reference sequence). Trimming cost V 3 bases and J 7 bases, with 4 bases left between them. CDR3 nucleotides: TGTGCCAGCAGTTTTATGAACATTCAGTACTTC. Protein product: CASSFMNIQYF.

The genes are TRBV27 and TRBJ2-1; TRBD2 might be the D (6 bases). With 2 bases removed from V and 10 bases from J, the gap between germline ends came to 18 bases. This CDR3 contains 15 residues. Per the germline V gene, CDR1 is MNHEY and CDR2 is SMNVEV (reference sequence). CDR3 sequence reads: CASSLISGLHREQFF. The CDR3 DNA reads TGTGCCAGCAGTTTAATTTCGGGACTCCATCGGGAGCAGTTCTTC.